The subject of this entry is one T cell receptor beta chain. The antigen remains undetermined. This record comes from a study of PD-1 blockade in classical Hodgkin lymphoma. Findings of the study overall: CD4+ but not CD8+ TCR diversity rose significantly by C4D1.

With no exception, relapse followed autologous stem cell transplantation in all patients, and brentuximab vedotin exposure varied. Best responses included complete response and partial response; otherwise, the best response was progressive disease. TCRdb's copy holds only in-frame clones and misses some; the assay was immunoSEQ multiplex PCR. The sample consists of 70,000 or so clones, about 92% of them appearing once. The germline CDR1 and CDR2 sequences are GTSNPN and SVGIG (reference sequence). The CDR3 has 14 residues. The J segment lost 1 base and the V segment lost 2 bases, leaving 3 bases of the junction unmatched.

The specimen comprised peripheral blood mononuclear cells (PBMCs), sampled at baseline. The TCR comes from a human donor with classical Hodgkin lymphoma. This chain links TRBV30 with TRBJ2-3, with 7 bases lining up with TRBD1. The CDR3 sequence is CAWSRGTGTDTQYF. For the CDR3, the DNA is TGTGCCTGGAGTAGAGGGACAGGCACAGATACGCAGTATTTT.